This TCR beta chain was recorded in a study of cytomegalovirus exposure and HLA in healthy donors (TCRdb year 2017). About the study as a whole: An earlier analysis of some 600 of the donors reported 276 Gb of sequence data and 95 million to 130 million unique TCR beta sequences obtained from roughly 180 million T cells. An early release that covered fewer than 750 HLA-typed donors contained around 300 gigabases of sequencing data and tens of millions of unique TCR sequences. Among the approximately 430 genotyped donors, around 81% belonged to the genetic ancestry cluster associated with self-reported Caucasian donors. The aim of the study was to test whether cataloging public T cell receptors could identify signatures of past pathogen exposure. The study profiled the T cell repertoires of 500 to 800 subjects by immunosequencing and related them to cytomegalovirus serostatus. In addition to the first cohort of approximately 650 subjects, a separate validation cohort of approximately 110 different subjects was used. The study combined high-throughput TCR immunosequencing, statistical association of individual TCRs with disease status, and machine learning to predict cytomegalovirus infection status. In a later analysis, previously published TCR beta repertoires from about 670 donors were re-analyzed and high-resolution HLA genotyping was added so that TCR occurrence patterns could be studied. Rather than using new phenotypic data, the later analysis identified candidate immune exposures from TCR beta sequences and from how often those sequences occurred across donors. In an earlier analysis of 587 of the donors, high-throughput TCR beta sequencing was used to judge whether each TCR beta V gene segment behaved as functional or pseudogenic. Donor age, sex, ethnicity and CMV serostatus were compiled alongside the repertoire data. A later genetic analysis took genome-wide SNP genotypes for about 55% of the 666 donors and used that subset as a discovery cohort. Every repertoire in the discovery cohort had been generated on one and the same sequencing platform. HLA typing included class I and class II loci at four-digit resolution. Typing coverage differed by locus: A, B, C, DRB1 and DQB1 were typed in about 629-640 donors, DQA1 in about 500, DPA1 in 600 to 610, and DPB1 in around 490. Four to six DR-DQ haplotypes were handled as single units for association and clustering, since linkage in the cohort was strong. Across 300 to 500 genotyped donors of the cohort, an average of about 240,000 unique TCR beta nucleotide sequences per donor were sequenced, and approximately 17% of those sequences were non-productive.

Receptor libraries were prepared by the immunoSEQ multiplex PCR assay. For the multiplex PCR, a mixture combining 60 forward primers for TCR Vbeta segments and 13 reverse primers for TCR Jbeta segments was used. A multiplex PCR assay on genomic DNA amplified the CDR3 region of rearranged TCR beta genes. The amplified TCR beta libraries were sequenced on the Illumina HiSeq System as 87-base-pair reads. Processing in the source paper ran as follows. Across the 670 or so repertoires, a later analysis counted approximately 83 million unique TCR beta chains, about 10 million of which were shared by at least two donors. A nearest-neighbor algorithm error-corrected the raw reads and collapsed the reads into unique sequences, merging closely related sequences to remove PCR and sequencing errors. Alignment of CDR3 sequences to IMGT reference sequences was used to assign V, D and J gene segments. For a sequence to be retained, a match of at least six nucleotides to both a V gene segment and a J gene segment was required. A rearrangement was called productive if the CDR3 had no stop codons and remained in frame with V and J, and every other rearrangement was called non-productive. CDR3 was defined by IMGT convention, running from the second conserved V-encoded cysteine to the conserved J-encoded phenylalanine. In an earlier analysis of more than 550 of the donors, sequences lacking an unambiguous match to a single V gene segment were excluded. An earlier analysis of 587 of the donors called V segments functional above 56.7% productive rearrangements and segregating when the between-donor standard deviation exceeded 5%. A statistical classification framework was built to diagnose cytomegalovirus status from the catalog of TCR beta chain sequences. A later analysis assigned V and J genes by comparing TCR nucleotide sequences with IMGT/GENE-DB human TR gene sequences. In a later analysis, CDR3 sequences and most-parsimonious VDJ recombination scenarios were assigned using the TCRdist pipeline. In a later analysis, each TCR beta chain was defined by its CDR3 amino acid sequence together with its V-gene family, and reads without a unique V-gene family were excluded. In a later analysis, 550 to 650 highly shared, low-generation-probability nucleotide sequences were removed to address suspected cross-contamination and a sequencing artifact. For each public chain, a later analysis derived a clonal expansion index from normalized ranks of inferred template counts within each repertoire. Generation probabilities in a later analysis came from a VDJ recombination model fitted to out-of-frame rearrangements, and those results were checked against IGoR. In a later analysis, hypergeometric tests were used to score TCR-TCR, TCR-HLA and TCR-CMV co-occurrence, with a repertoire-size bias correction applied to TCR pairs. False discovery rates were estimated in a later analysis by permuting HLA or CMV assignments 20 times. In a later analysis, co-occurring TCRs were grouped using DBSCAN, and TCRdist sequence similarity was added for clustering within HLA-allele-positive subsets. Repertoires with fewer than 30,000 or more than 120,000 public chains, plus five repertoires with anomalous nucleotide sharing, were excluded from co-occurrence clustering. The source is immuneACCESS, and TCRdb retained only in-frame sequences with V and J called. Part of the clones is not carried over; for the studies checked, unresolved V genes explain less than half of this, and the remainder is unexplained. Clone size and V and J calls were adopted from that table, with D and trimming inferred from the DNA. Present in this sample are tens of thousands of clones, 82% of which were seen just once. 3% to 4% of the sample is in the top ten clones.

Reading from cysteine to phenylalanine, the CDR3 counts 14 amino acids. Only the CDR3 DNA is retained, 42 bases long and in frame from the first base. V sheds 0 bases and J sheds 5 bases, leaving 10 bases between their ends. From the germline V gene, CDR1 is SGHTA and CDR2 is FQGNSA. What the work shows at the level of the full study, not this receptor alone: A later analysis associated around 16,000 TCR beta sequences with specific HLA alleles at a false discovery rate of 0.05. Because some donors lacked HLA typing at each locus, the association tests relied only on the typed subset. A further reported finding was that TCR beta sequences accurately predicted the HLA-A and HLA-B alleles for most subjects in the first cohort. Only TCR beta chains were sequenced in this cohort, and the absence of alpha or paired-chain data limited detectable features. The only immune exposure information available for the cohort was CMV serostatus. Across donors, most TCR sequences were observed very rarely, whereas some public TCRs were present in many individuals. A later genetic analysis reported fewer N-insertions in productive TCRs among donors in an Asian-associated ancestry cluster than the approximately 700-donor mean. In a later analysis, the rate of TCR association differed among HLA loci, with DRB1 alleles having the most associated TCRs and HLA-C alleles having the fewest. A few of the identified cytomegalovirus-associated TCR beta chains were confirmed in vitro to be specific for cytomegalovirus antigens. A cluster of highly shared sequence variants was judged likely to represent a technical artifact of the sequencing pipeline. In a later genetic analysis, a missense DCLRE1C variant was associated with V-gene and J-gene trimming of TCR beta chains, and the association was replicated in an independent cohort. Linkage disequilibrium might explain the correlated functional status among segregating V segments, but an unknown experimental factor could not be ruled out. Strong co-occurrence of HLA alleles, especially DR and DQ, made assigning TCR associations to individual alleles difficult. Broadly in line with IMGT annotations, most TCR beta V segments showed up in productive rearrangements about 87% or about 30% of the time in an earlier analysis of approximately 600 of the donors. In a later analysis, HLA-associated TCR beta chains showed more clonal expansion and lower generation probabilities than non-associated chains that were equally common. The authors suggested that the approach could potentially be extended to other disease states and immunological phenotypes. Over 15 rarely observed V segments, including chromosome 9 orphons, were excluded from the earlier analysis of several hundred of the donors because counts were too low. The study gave a list of under 200 TCR beta chains associated with cytomegalovirus. According to a later analysis, most CMV-associated TCR beta chains appeared to be HLA-restricted, and the HLA associations seemed to be driven largely by CMV exposure. The classifier was reported to diagnose cytomegalovirus status with high specificity and sensitivity in both the original cohort and the validation cohort. Because the 87-base-pair reads could not distinguish some IMGT-functional V segments, including TRBV6-2 and TRBV6-3, those segments were excluded. A later analysis reported that several top co-occurrence clusters appeared linked to parvovirus B19, influenza, CMV and Epstein-Barr virus. Sequencing depth was assumed to be roughly uniform across donors in the presence/absence analyses, though that assumption may not hold.

Details on this clone: Its specific antigen is unknown. Qualities for individual bases were not recorded, and no much larger clone is one base off.

The cohort comprised hundreds of healthy bone marrow donors. At the time of sampling, all cohort members were nominally healthy, though unrecorded immune exposures were likely present. The donor tested CMV seronegative and was one of the 352 seronegative cohort members. A peripheral blood sample was provided by each donor, and peripheral blood mononuclear cells were used for TCR beta sequencing. Genomic DNA was extracted from the blood cell samples with the Qiagen DNeasy Blood Extraction Kit. The material sequenced was PBMCs. This chain joins TRBV7-2 to TRBJ2-5; matching of 6 bases hints at TRBD2 as the D gene. The origin of this receptor is a middle-aged man in good health and CMV-seronegative. The CDR3 loop reads CASSLAGLLETQYF. The nucleotides read TGTGCCAGCAGCTTAGCGGGACTGTTGGAGACCCAGTACTTC.